A single sample gave rise to the 10 T cell receptor beta chains below, sequenced in a study of OX40 agonist ivuxolimab in advanced cancers. The protocol was immunoSEQ multiplex PCR, while the TCRdb copy is restricted to in-frame clones and leaves out a portion. The sample consists of about 93,000 clones, approximately 94% of them appearing once. The material was CD4+ or CD8+ T cells sorted from blood, obtained in a trial of the OX40 agonist ivuxolimab. The origin of the receptors is an adult with an advanced solid tumor such as melanoma, head and neck, liver or kidney cancer.

The chain links TRBV7-3 to TRBJ2-1, with D possibly TRBD1 on 6 matching bases. This CDR3 is built from 15 residues. CDR1 is SGHTA, CDR2 FQGTGA, per germline. V lost 5 bases and J 0 bases, leaving 11 bases between the germline ends. This chain's CDR3 is CASSSLGGSYNEQFF. The CDR3 bases are TGTGCCAGCAGCAGTTTAGGGGGCTCCTACAATGAGCAGTTCTTC.

The chain employs TRBV9 and TRBJ1-2; TRBD1 might be the D (6 bases). Germline V lookup: CDR1 SGDLS, CDR2 YYNGEE. The V end was cut by 2 bases, the J end by 4 bases, with 15 bases between. There are 15 residues in the CDR3. This CDR3 is CASSVNGRGIYGYTF. The DNA for the CDR3 is TGTGCCAGCAGCGTTAATGGGAGGGGGATCTATGGCTACACCTTC.

The chain has TRBV12-5 and TRBJ2-7; 11 bases are shared with TRBD2. Germline V lookup: CDR1 LGHNT, CDR2 FRNRAP. The CDR3 is made up of 18 amino acids. V lost 1 base and J lost 0; bases outside the gene matches: 8. The CDR3 DNA is TGTGCTAGTGGTTTGGATCCTAGCGGGAGGCTAAGCTCCTACGAGCAGTACTTC. This sequence encodes CASGLDPSGRLSSYEQYF. The entire variable domain, with the rest obtained from reference TRBV12-5 and TRBJ2-7, is as follows: DARVTQTPRHKVTEMGQEVTMRCQPILGHNTVFWYRQTMMQGLELLAYFRNRAPLDDSGMPKDRFSAEMPDATLATLKIQPSEPRDSAVYFCASGLDPSGRLSSYEQYFGPGTRLTVT.

V and J are TRBV14 and TRBJ2-1; 9 positions match TRBD2. V shed 1 base and J 6 bases; nucleotides not matched to a gene: 13. The CDR3 is 18 residues long. The germline V gene has CDR1 SGHDN and CDR2 FVKESK. The CDR3, as DNA: TGTGCCAGCAGCCAAGGCACTAGCGGGCCCCTCTTTTTCAATGAGCAGTTCTTC. Residues: CASSQGTSGPLFFNEQFF.

The genes are TRBV15 and TRBJ1-4; no clear D gene. This CDR3 spans 13 amino acids. V lost 5 bases and J 4 bases, leaving 8 bases between the germline ends. Germline loops: CDR1 LNHNV, CDR2 YYDKDF (reference sequence). The CDR3 DNA follows: TGTGCCACCAGCGGACGTCGTAATGAAAAACTGTTTTTT. Its translation: CATSGRRNEKLFF.

This chain connects TRBV4-1 to TRBJ1-5; D is unresolved. CDR1 is MGHRA and CDR2 is YSYEKL in the germline V gene. This CDR3 has 15 amino acids. V was trimmed by 0 bases and J by 3 bases, leaving 9 bases between them. CDR3 bases: TGCGCCAGCAGCCAAGAATCGGGGTCCAATCAGCCCCAGCATTTT. Its protein is CASSQESGSNQPQHF.

This sequence joins TRBV27 and TRBJ1-3, with no clear D. The CDR3 is 12 amino acids. V shed 0 bases and J shed 3 bases, with 0 bases lying between them. The V gene's germline CDR1 is MNHEY and CDR2 SMNVEV (reference sequence). The CDR3 bases are TGTGCCAGCAGTTTATCTGGAAACACCATATATTTT. As protein: CASSLSGNTIYF.

The chain carries TRBV6-1 and TRBJ2-2, with no clear D. Germline assignment: CDR1 MNHNS and CDR2 SASEGT. The length of the CDR3 is 12 residues. The V gene lost 4 bases and the J gene lost 4 bases, with 4 bases spanning the gap. This CDR3 reads CASSGITGELFF. CDR3 bases: TGTGCCAGCAGTGGAATCACCGGGGAGCTGTTTTTT.

The V gene is TRBV6-6, the J gene TRBJ1-6; no clear D gene. The germline V gene encodes CDR1 MNHNY and CDR2 SVGAGI (reference sequence). V was cut by 6 bases and J by 7 bases, with 10 bases left in between. CDR3 length: 13 amino acids. The CDR3 region has the DNA TGTGCCAGCAGCCTTGGACTGAATTCACCCCTCCACTTT. It translates to CASSLGLNSPLHF.

The chain uses TRBV2 and TRBJ2-1; tentatively, D is TRBD2 (7 bases). Germline V gives CDR1 SNHLY, CDR2 FYNNEI. Trimming stripped 6 bases from V and 3 bases from J, with 15 bases between. This CDR3 has 15 amino acids. CDR3 nucleotides: TGTGCCAGCAGGACCAAGCGGGGACACTACAATGAGCAGTTCTTC. It codes for CASRTKRGHYNEQFF.